These 30 T cell receptor beta chains were sequenced from one sample in a study of cytomegalovirus exposure and HLA in healthy donors (dated by TCRdb to about 2017). Preparation of the library involved the immunoSEQ multiplex PCR assay. For the multiplex PCR, a mixture combining 60 forward primers for TCR Vbeta segments and 13 reverse primers for TCR Jbeta segments was used. Here the immuneACCESS table is served through TCRdb, limited to in-frame sequences with V and J called. Missing clones are a known gap in these copies; in checked studies unresolved V genes cover under half, and the rest lacks a known reason. The sample profile shows over 110,000 clones; 73% of them were found once. In total, the top ten clones hold 1% to 1.5% of the sample. Material: PBMCs. The receptors originated from a woman in her thirties or forties in good health and CMV-seronegative.

The sample holds a few counts of this clone. The chain combines TRBV6-4 with TRBJ2-7; 7 bases are a match to TRBD2. This CDR3 has 13 amino acids. V lost 7 bases to trimming and J lost 7 bases; unmatched junction nucleotides: 10. Germline V gives CDR1 MRHNA, CDR2 SNTAGT. The CDR3 is CASTLRGDGEQYV. DNA for the CDR3: TGTGCCAGCACCCTACGGGGGGATGGAGAGCAGTACGTC.

V usage is TRBV5-6 and J usage is TRBJ2-1; 10 nucleotides match TRBD2. Germline CDR1 and CDR2: SGHDT and YYEEEE. The CDR3 consists of 19 residues. V gave up 4 bases and J gave up 4 bases; unmatched junction bases: 17. CDR3: CASSLLNSAGGLPYNEQFF. The CDR3 nucleotides are TGTGCCAGCAGCCTCCTAAACTCAGCGGGGGGGCTCCCTTACAATGAGCAGTTCTTC.

The chain couples TRBV10-3 to TRBJ1-4; D might be TRBD1 (6 bases). Germline CDR1 and CDR2: ENHRY and SYGVKD. Trimming pared 3 bases from V and 4 bases from J, leaving 12 bases between. The length of the CDR3 is 15 residues. The CDR3: CAISEAGQINEKLFF. CDR3 coding DNA: TGTGCCATCAGTGAAGCCGGACAGATTAATGAAAAACTGTTTTTT.

This sequence joins TRBV15 and TRBJ2-3; a weak D match, TRBD2 (6 bases). V was pared by 1 base and J by 2 bases, with 16 bases between. CDR1 and CDR2 (germline): LNHNV, YYDKDF (reference sequence). The CDR3 is 17 amino acids. The CDR3 reads CATSRAVRSGFTDTQYF. For the CDR3, the DNA is TGTGCCACCAGCAGAGCGGTGCGGAGCGGGTTCACAGATACGCAGTATTTT.

The V call is TRBV29-1, the J call TRBJ2-5; D perhaps matches TRBD1 (6 bases). CDR1 is SQVTM and CDR2 is ANQGSEA in the germline V gene. Trimming removed 6 bases at V and 3 bases at J, with 17 bases between. This CDR3 has 14 amino acids. The CDR3 reads CSVDAGQQEETQYF. The CDR3 DNA reads as TGCAGCGTCGACGCCGGACAGCAGGAAGAGACCCAGTACTTC.

This chain connects TRBV29-1 to TRBJ1-2; TRBD1 might be the D (5 bases). Germline V CDR1 and CDR2: SQVTM, ANQGSEA. This CDR3 has 15 amino acids. Trimming pared 4 bases from V and 5 bases from J, leaving 20 bases between. CDR3 region: CSVGRGGDLRYGYTF. CDR3 nucleotides: TGCAGCGTTGGCCGGGGAGGGGATCTACGATATGGCTACACCTTC.

The rearrangement uses TRBV19 and TRBJ2-1; 12 nucleotides match TRBD2. V shed 3 bases and J 1 base; nucleotides not matched to a gene: 4. The CDR3 runs to 17 residues. Germline V lookup: CDR1 LNHDA, CDR2 SQIVND (reference sequence). The CDR3 spells CASSMGTSGFSYNEQFF. The DNA of the CDR3 is TGTGCCAGTAGTATGGGGACTAGCGGGTTTTCCTACAATGAGCAGTTCTTC.

This clone was detected only once. The chain employs TRBV7-8 and TRBJ1-4; a weak D match, TRBD1 (5 bases). The V end was cut by 2 bases, the J end by 3 bases, with 10 bases between. This CDR3 spans 15 amino acids. Per the germline V gene, CDR1 is SGHVS and CDR2 is FQNEAQ. The CDR3 loop reads CASSLRGRSNEKLFF. CDR3 bases: TGTGCCAGCAGCTTAAGGGGAAGATCTAATGAAAAACTGTTTTTT.

The chain joins TRBV7-9 to TRBJ1-4; no clear D gene. Trimming stripped 5 bases from V and 5 bases from J, with 6 bases between. Germline-derived CDR1 and CDR2 are SEHNR and FQNEAQ (reference sequence). The CDR3 has 12 residues. The CDR3 here is CASSALNEKLFF. The CDR3 DNA sequence: TGTGCCAGCAGCGCCCTAAATGAAAAACTGTTTTTT.

This clone has a handful of counts. The V and J genes are TRBV5-8 and TRBJ1-6; the D gene is possibly TRBD1 (6 bases). CDR1 and CDR2 (germline): SGHTS, YDEGEE. This CDR3 comprises 13 residues. V lost 5 bases, J lost 10 bases, and 13 bases lay in between. CDR3 region: CASSSNRDSPLHF. In nucleotides, the CDR3 is TGTGCCAGCAGTTCCAACAGGGACTCACCCCTCCACTTT. Full variable domain (remainder filled in from reference TRBV5-8 and TRBJ1-6): EAGVTQSPTHLIKTRGQQATLRCSPISGHTSVYWYQQALGLGLQFLLWYDEGEERNRGNFPPRFSGRQFPNYSSELNVNALELEDSALYLCASSSNRDSPLHFGNGTRLTVT.

The chain combines TRBV27 with TRBJ2-1, with 8 bases lining up with TRBD1. The trim removed 6 bases at V and 1 base at J, leaving 5 bases unmatched. This CDR3 has 15 residues. Germline values: CDR1 MNHEY, CDR2 SMNVEV (reference sequence). As DNA, the CDR3 is TGTGCCAGCAGGCCTAACAGGGGGTCCTACAATGAGCAGTTCTTC. This sequence encodes CASRPNRGSYNEQFF.

This clone was counted only a few times. The rearrangement uses TRBV29-1 and TRBJ1-1; TRBD1 is a possible D gene (6 bases). Germline V CDR1 and CDR2: SQVTM, ANQGSEA. V shed 0 bases and J shed 4 bases, with 18 bases lying between them. There are 16 residues in the CDR3. CDR3 in amino acids: CSVEDGARGGGTEAFF. The CDR3 DNA reads TGCAGCGTTGAAGATGGAGCTCGGGGGGGCGGCACTGAAGCTTTCTTT.

The genes are TRBV6-1 and TRBJ1-1, with D unresolved. The germline gives CDR1 MNHNS, CDR2 SASEGT. The CDR3 is made up of 14 amino acids. Trimming pared 2 bases from V and 3 bases from J, leaving 10 bases between. The chain's CDR3 is CASSELQRYTEAFF. As DNA, the CDR3 is TGTGCCAGCAGTGAATTACAGAGATACACTGAAGCTTTCTTT.

This clone was observed a few times. The V gene is TRBV27, the J gene TRBJ1-1; 7 positions match TRBD1. The CDR3 consists of 16 residues. Looked up from germline, CDR1 is MNHEY and CDR2 is SMNVEV (reference sequence). The junction had 10 bases not matched to a gene; V was cut back by 3 bases and J by 3 bases. The DNA of the CDR3 is TGTGCCAGCAGTTTTCTTAGGATCAGGGGGGACACTGAAGCTTTCTTT. Amino acids: CASSFLRIRGDTEAFF.

This rearrangement joins TRBV19 to TRBJ1-2; 7 bases map to TRBD1. The V gene's germline CDR1 is LNHDA and CDR2 SQIVND (reference sequence). The J segment lost 1 base and the V segment lost 5 bases, leaving 1 base of the junction unmatched. The CDR3 covers 13 residues. For the CDR3, the DNA is TGTGCCAGTAGTCGACAGGGTAACTATGGCTACACCTTC. Its translation: CASSRQGNYGYTF.

The genes are TRBV28 and TRBJ1-2; 7 bases are shared with TRBD1. Unmatched junction bases numbered 6, after V lost 5 bases and J lost 3 bases. The germline V gene has CDR1 MDHEN and CDR2 SYDVKM. This CDR3 region has 14 residues. The CDR3 DNA is TGTGCCAGCAGTCCAAGAGGGGGCTACTATGGCTACACCTTC. This codes for CASSPRGGYYGYTF.

This clone appeared a single time. The chain couples TRBV2 to TRBJ2-6, with a tentative D call TRBD2 (5 bases). The ends were cut back, 8 bases at V and 4 bases at J, with 15 bases in the middle. Looked up from germline, CDR1 is SNHLY and CDR2 is FYNNEI. This CDR3 is built from 15 residues. The CDR3 DNA sequence: TGTGCCAGCCGCAAGAACTCGGGGGGGGCCAACGTCCTGACTTTC. It yields the protein CASRKNSGGANVLTF.

CDR3 DNA: TGTGCCAGCAGCACGACTAGCGGGCTTGGCACAGATACGCAGTATTTT. As protein: CASSTTSGLGTDTQYF. This rearrangement joins TRBV7-2 to TRBJ2-3, with 10 bases that match TRBD2. This CDR3 contains 16 residues. The V gene's germline CDR1 is SGHTA and CDR2 FQGNSA. V dropped 5 bases and J dropped 1; count of bases not matched to a gene: 6.

V gene TRBV25-1 combines with J gene TRBJ2-7; 9 nucleotides match TRBD1. CDR3 length equals 16 residues. The germline V gene has CDR1 MGHDK and CDR2 SYGVNS. The V gene end was trimmed by 1 base and the J gene end by 2 bases; junction bases not matched to a gene: 6. The CDR3 protein is CASSESRDRDPYEQYF. The CDR3 DNA is TGTGCCAGCAGTGAATCAAGGGACAGGGACCCCTACGAGCAGTACTTC.

This clone was counted only a few times. The chain carries TRBV27 and TRBJ2-7; 8 positions match TRBD2. The CDR3 is 15 amino acids. CDR1 and CDR2 (germline): MNHEY, SMNVEV (reference sequence). V dropped 2 bases and J dropped 5; count of bases not matched to a gene: 8. This chain's CDR3 is CASSLAGGFAHEQYV. In DNA form, the CDR3 reads TGTGCCAGCAGTTTAGCGGGGGGATTCGCGCACGAGCAGTACGTC.

This clone appeared a single time. J is TRBJ1-6 and V is TRBV28; TRBD1 matches at 8 bases. V lost 5 bases and J lost 5; bases outside the gene matches: 5. The CDR3 is 15 residues long. Germline lookup yields CDR1 MDHEN and CDR2 SYDVKM. In DNA form, the CDR3 reads TGTGCCAGCAGTATCACGGACAGGGATAATTCACCCCTCCACTTT. Translated, it gives CASSITDRDNSPLHF.

The chain recombines TRBV9 with TRBJ2-1; 7 bases line up with TRBD2. The CDR3 length is 16 residues. Germline CDR1 is SGDLS and CDR2 is YYNGEE. The J segment lost 3 bases and the V segment lost 4 bases, leaving 10 bases of the junction unmatched. This chain's CDR3 is CASSPRGWGGYNEQFF. CDR3 coding DNA: TGTGCCAGCAGCCCCCGGGGTTGGGGGGGCTACAATGAGCAGTTCTTC.

This clone was found a few times. This CDR3 is also generated by other DNA sequences in the sample. The CDR3 spells CASSLGTGAGNTIYF. The CDR3 DNA reads TGCGCCAGCAGTCTCGGGACAGGGGCCGGAAACACCATATATTTT. The rearrangement links TRBV5-1 to TRBJ1-3, with 10 bases matching TRBD1. Germline V lookup: CDR1 SGHRS, CDR2 YFSETQ. The V and J ends lost 5 bases and 4 bases, in that order; junction bases with no gene match: 6. The CDR3 loop spans 15 amino acids.

The V call is TRBV9, the J call TRBJ1-4; unclear D gene. The CDR3 has 14 amino acids. V was shortened by 4 bases and J by 1 base, with 8 bases between the two germline ends. Germline CDR1 is SGDLS and CDR2 is YYNGEE. Written as DNA, the CDR3 is TGTGCCAGCAGCCCGGGGATAACTAATGAAAAACTGTTTTTT. It translates to CASSPGITNEKLFF.

The CDR3 bases are TGTGCCAGCAGCCCAGGGACAGGGGTGTTCGAGCAGTACTTC. Amino acid sequence: CASSPGTGVFEQYF. The chain carries TRBV9 and TRBJ2-7; 10 bases are shared with TRBD1. The CDR3 consists of 14 residues. The germline CDR1 and CDR2 sequences are SGDLS and YYNGEE. Trimming took 4 bases from V and 6 from J; bases not matched to a gene: 7. The whole variable domain, remainder taken from reference TRBV9 and TRBJ2-7, is DSGVTQTPKHLITATGQRVTLRCSPRSGDLSVYWYQQSLDQGLQFLIQYYNGEERAKGNILERFSAQQFPDLHSELNLSSLELGDSALYFCASSPGTGVFEQYFGPGTRLTVT.

This chain links TRBV27 with TRBJ1-2, with a weak D call TRBD1 (5 bases). The CDR3 runs 16 residues. The germline gives CDR1 MNHEY, CDR2 SMNVEV (reference sequence). Trimming shortened V by 1 base and J by 6 bases, and 18 bases separated the two germline ends. The CDR3 loop reads CASSLLGRARFNGYTF. The CDR3 nucleotides are TGTGCCAGCAGTTTATTGGGCAGGGCCCGCTTCAATGGCTACACCTTC.

The CDR3 is CASSEIKGWDGELFF. CDR3 nucleotide sequence: TGTGCCAGCAGTGAAATTAAGGGGTGGGACGGGGAGCTGTTTTTT. The rearrangement joins TRBV2 to TRBJ2-2; weak D call: TRBD1 (5 bases). CDR3 size: 15 residues. CDR1 is SNHLY and CDR2 is FYNNEI in the germline V gene. Trimming cost V 2 bases and J 7 bases, with 14 bases left between them.

The chain joins TRBV9 to TRBJ1-2; D remains unclear. The CDR3 is 13 amino acids. V dropped 3 bases and J dropped 4 bases, with 10 bases sitting between them. In germline, CDR1 is SGDLS, CDR2 YYNGEE. Here the CDR3 DNA reads TGTGCCAGCAGCGAGAGTCTTCTCTATGGCTACACCTTC. Translated, it gives CASSESLLYGYTF.

The chain's CDR3 is CASSLGGTAGQSVTEAFF. The CDR3 DNA reads as TGCGCCAGCAGCTTGGGAGGGACTGCAGGGCAGAGTGTCACTGAAGCTTTCTTT. The chain recombines TRBV5-1 with TRBJ1-1, with D tentatively TRBD1 (5 bases). V was clipped by 0 bases and J by 4 bases, with 22 bases between them. Germline V lookup: CDR1 SGHRS, CDR2 YFSETQ. CDR3 length equals 18 residues.

In this sample, this clone turned up a few times. J is TRBJ1-1 and V is TRBV7-2; D remains unclear. Germline V lookup: CDR1 SGHTA, CDR2 FQGNSA. V was pared by 1 base and J by 1 base, with 7 bases between. The CDR3 contains 14 residues. The CDR3 DNA follows: TGTGCCAGCAGCTTAGTGGAGGGGAACACTGAAGCTTTCTTT. This translates into CASSLVEGNTEAFF.